The clone carrying this T cell receptor (beta chain) has only one observation. This CDR3 has 16 amino acids. Trimming cost V 2 bases and J 3 bases, with 18 bases left between them. Looked up from germline, CDR1 is SGDLS and CDR2 is YYNGEE. Profiled with immunoSEQ multiplex PCR; TCRdb holds only in-frame clones, not every one. Of a few hundred thousand clones listed, roughly 86% were seen once; the top ten hold around 9%. In Cohort 3, a recovered donor had either two negative PCRs, clearance, or symptom resolution. This entry comes from a study of blood T cell repertoires in COVID-19. Study overall: Samples came from the United States, Italy and Spain, spanning acute and convalescent COVID-19.

The sequence came from a woman aged 18-30 years who had recovered from COVID-19. This rearrangement joins TRBV9 to TRBJ2-7; D might be TRBD1 (6 bases). What was sequenced was PBMCs or T cells enriched from blood (not recorded which). CDR3 amino acids: CASSVQAGDYLYEQYF. As DNA, the CDR3 is TGTGCCAGCAGCGTTCAGGCAGGGGATTACCTCTACGAGCAGTACTTC.